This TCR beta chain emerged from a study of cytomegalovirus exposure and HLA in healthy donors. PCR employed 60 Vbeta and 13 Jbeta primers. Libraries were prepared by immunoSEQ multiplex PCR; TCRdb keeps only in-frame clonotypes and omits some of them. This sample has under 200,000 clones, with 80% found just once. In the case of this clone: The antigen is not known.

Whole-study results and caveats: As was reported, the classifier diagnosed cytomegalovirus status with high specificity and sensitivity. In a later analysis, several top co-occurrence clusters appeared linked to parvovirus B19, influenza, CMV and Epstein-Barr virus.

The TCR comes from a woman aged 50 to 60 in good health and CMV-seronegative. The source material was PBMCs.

The CDR3, as DNA: TGCGCCAGCAGCTTACGCCCCCTAGAAGGTCAGCCCCAGCATTTT. Its translation is CASSLRPLEGQPQHF. The chain is built from TRBV5-1 and TRBJ1-5; no reliable D call. Germline V gene lookup returns CDR1 SGHRS and CDR2 YFSETQ. With 2 bases removed from V and 6 bases from J, the gap between germline ends came to 15 bases. This CDR3 has 15 amino acids.